This T cell receptor (beta chain) was profiled in a study of beta chain features in type 1 diabetes. Reverse transcription of all isolated RNA meant that expressed TCRB transcripts were sequenced. Clones were sequenced by immunoSEQ multiplex PCR, and TCRdb holds only the in-frame ones, with some missing. The sample yields roughly 150,000 clones, approximately 8.1% seen once. The CDR3 runs to 16 residues. J was trimmed by 8 bases and V by 4 bases; bases with no gene match: 8. Germline lookup yields CDR1 SGHTA and CDR2 FQGNSA. This clone has a handful of counts. Its target is unknown. General study points: There was a moderate but significant shortening of TCRB CDR3s in all four CD4+ subsets of Type 1 diabetes patients.

The clonotype comes from a woman aged 35 to 49 with type 1 diabetes. The J gene is TRBJ2-4, the V gene TRBV7-2, with TRBD2 matching 13 bases. Source material: central memory CD4+ T cells from blood. CDR3 loop: CASSSYTSGGAHIQYF. CDR3 DNA sequence: TGTGCCAGCAGCTCATATACTAGCGGGGGGGCCCACATTCAGTACTTC.